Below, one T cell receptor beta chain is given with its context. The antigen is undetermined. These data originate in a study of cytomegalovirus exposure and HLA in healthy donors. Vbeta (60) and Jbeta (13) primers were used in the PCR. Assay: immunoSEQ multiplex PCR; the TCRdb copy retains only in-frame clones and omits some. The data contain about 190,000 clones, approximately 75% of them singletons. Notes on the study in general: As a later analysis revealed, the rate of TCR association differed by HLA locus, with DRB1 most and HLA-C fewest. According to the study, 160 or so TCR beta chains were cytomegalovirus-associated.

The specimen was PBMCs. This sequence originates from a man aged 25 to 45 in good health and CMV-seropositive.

The CDR3 reads CASSQGPGQGARLYF. Here the CDR3 DNA reads TGCGCCAGCAGCCAAGGCCCGGGACAGGGGGCTCGTTTGTACTTC. The chain couples TRBV4-3 to TRBJ2-4; TRBD1 matches at 12 bases. CDR1 is LGHNA and CDR2 is YSLEER in the germline V gene. V lost 1 base, J lost 15 bases, and 10 bases stayed unmatched. The CDR3 runs to 15 residues.